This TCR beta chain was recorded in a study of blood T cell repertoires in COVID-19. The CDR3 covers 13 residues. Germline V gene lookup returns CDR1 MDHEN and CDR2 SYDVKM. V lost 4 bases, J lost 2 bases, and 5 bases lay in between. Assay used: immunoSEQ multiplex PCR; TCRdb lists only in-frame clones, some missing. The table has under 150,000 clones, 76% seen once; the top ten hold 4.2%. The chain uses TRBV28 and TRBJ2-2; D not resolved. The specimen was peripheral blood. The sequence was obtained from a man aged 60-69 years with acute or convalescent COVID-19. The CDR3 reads CASSYSNTGELFF. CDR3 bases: TGTGCCAGCAGTTATAGTAACACCGGGGAGCTGTTTTTT. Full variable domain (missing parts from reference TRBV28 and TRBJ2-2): DVKVTQSSRYLVKRTGEKVFLECVQDMDHENMFWYRQDPGLGLRLIYFSYDVKMKEKGDIPEGYSVSREKKERFSLILESASTNQTSMYLCASSYSNTGELFFGEGSRLTVL.